The present T cell receptor (beta chain) was sequenced within a study of cytotoxic CD8 clonotypes in ibrutinib-treated CLL. Overall study findings and caveats: The study found baseline clonality above age-matched healthy donors, tracking circulating CD8+ T-cell counts.

Sequenced by immunoSEQ multiplex PCR; TCRdb stores in-frame clones only, minus some. The table includes roughly 200,000 clones, 75% to 85% detected once. In the case of this clone: What it recognizes is unknown.

This CDR3 is built from 14 residues. Trimming pared 5 bases from V and 0 bases from J, leaving 11 bases between. The V gene's germline CDR1 is MNHEY and CDR2 SVGAGI. The chain couples TRBV6-5 to TRBJ2-7; D is perhaps TRBD1 (5 bases). Specimen: PBMCs, collected after 12 months of ibrutinib treatment. The clonotype originates from a human donor with chronic lymphocytic leukemia. CDR3 bases: TGTGCCAGCAGTGCCCCGACAGCCTCCTACGAGCAGTACTTC. Translation gives CASSAPTASYEQYF.